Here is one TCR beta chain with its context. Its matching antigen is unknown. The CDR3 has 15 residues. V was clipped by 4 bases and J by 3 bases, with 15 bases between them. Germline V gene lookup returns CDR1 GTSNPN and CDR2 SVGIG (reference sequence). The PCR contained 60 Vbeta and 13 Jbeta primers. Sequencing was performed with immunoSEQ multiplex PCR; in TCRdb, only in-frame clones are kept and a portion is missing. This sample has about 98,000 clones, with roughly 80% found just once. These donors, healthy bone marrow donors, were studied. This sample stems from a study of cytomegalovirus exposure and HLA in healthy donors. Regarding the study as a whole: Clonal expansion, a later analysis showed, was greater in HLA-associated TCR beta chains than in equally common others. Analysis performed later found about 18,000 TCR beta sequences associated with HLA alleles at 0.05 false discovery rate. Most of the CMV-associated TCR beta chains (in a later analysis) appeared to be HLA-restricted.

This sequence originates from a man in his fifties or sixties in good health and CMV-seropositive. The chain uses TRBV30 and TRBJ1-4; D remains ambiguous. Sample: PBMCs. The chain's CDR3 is CAWKAVSNPNEKLFF. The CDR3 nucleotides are TGTGCCTGGAAAGCGGTCTCAAACCCTAATGAAAAACTGTTTTTT.